The clone carrying this T cell receptor beta chain occurred a few times. TCRdb called the RT-PCR reads again in MiXCR, with one record for every CDR3 protein. The table includes about 700,000 distinct CDR3 sequences, 13% to 15% detected once. The V and J ends lost 5 bases and 2 bases, in that order; junction bases with no gene match: 5. The length of the CDR3 is 16 residues. The sequence was obtained from a female donor in good health, serving as a healthy control. Sequencing was performed on memory CD4+ T cells from blood. V and J are TRBV12-3 or TRBV12-4 and TRBJ1-6, with 8 bases aligning to TRBD1. DNA of the CDR3: TGTGCCAGCAGTGGGAGGACAGGGCCCTATAATTCACCCCTCCACTTT. This encodes CASSGRTGPYNSPLHF.